A single TCR beta chain is shown here with its context. Its target is unknown. Sequencing was performed with immunoSEQ multiplex PCR; in TCRdb, only in-frame clones are kept and a portion is missing. Of 15,000 to 20,000 clones in the sample, roughly 87% were seen once. The data originate from a study of OX40 agonist ivuxolimab in advanced cancers. Whole-study context: People in dose escalation had one of these cancers: hepatocellular carcinoma, melanoma, renal cell or head and neck cancer.

Study-level findings and limits: On average, CD8+ T cells had more expanded clones than CD4+. Clonal expansion from baseline to week 6 occurred in both CD4+ and CD8+ T cells.

The sequenced sample was CD4+ or CD8+ T cells sorted from blood, obtained in a trial of the OX40 agonist ivuxolimab. This clonotype originated in an adult with an advanced solid tumor such as melanoma, head and neck, liver or kidney cancer.

The chain's CDR3 is CASSPGTGEETQYF. The CDR3 region has the DNA TGCGCCAGCAGCCCCGGGACAGGGGAAGAGACCCAGTACTTC. The chain uses TRBV5-1 and TRBJ2-5, with 10 positions matching TRBD1. CDR3 length: 14 amino acids. The junction had 3 bases not matched to a gene; V was cut back by 4 bases and J by 3 bases. Germline V lookup: CDR1 SGHRS, CDR2 YFSETQ.